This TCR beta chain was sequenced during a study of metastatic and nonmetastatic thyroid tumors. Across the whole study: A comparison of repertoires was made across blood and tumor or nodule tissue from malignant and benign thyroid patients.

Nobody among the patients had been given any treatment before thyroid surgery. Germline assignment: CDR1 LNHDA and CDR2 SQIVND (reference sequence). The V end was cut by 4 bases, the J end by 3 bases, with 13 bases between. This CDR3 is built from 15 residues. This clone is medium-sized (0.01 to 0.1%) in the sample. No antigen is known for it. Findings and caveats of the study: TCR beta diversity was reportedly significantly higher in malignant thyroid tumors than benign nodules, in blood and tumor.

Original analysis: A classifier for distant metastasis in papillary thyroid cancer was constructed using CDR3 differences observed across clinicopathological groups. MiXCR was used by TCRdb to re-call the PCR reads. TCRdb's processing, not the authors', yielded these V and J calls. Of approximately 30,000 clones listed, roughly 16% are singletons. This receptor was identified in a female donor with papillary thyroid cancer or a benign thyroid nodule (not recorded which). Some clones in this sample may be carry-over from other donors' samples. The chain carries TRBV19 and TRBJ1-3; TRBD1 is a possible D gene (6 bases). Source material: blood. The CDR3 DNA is TGTGCCAGTAGTAAGCGACAGGAGGTTGGAAACACCATATATTTT. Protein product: CASSKRQEVGNTIYF.